This paragraph covers one TCR beta chain sequence. The target antigen is unknown. The sample is drawn from a study of CD8+ T cells in alopecia areata. Study-level background: Tofacitinib administration persisted for 6 to 18 months, succeeded by 6 months off drug. Broader study findings: Lesional tissue from the scalp (especially in alopecia totalis/universalis) showed higher clonality than normal scalp. Sequencing of scalp samples also captures resident alphabeta T cells of normal skin.

Reverse transcription of extracted RNA yielded cDNA, which provided the sequencing template. Generated by immunoSEQ multiplex PCR, the TCRdb table keeps only in-frame clones and is missing some. The sample consists of 250,000 or so clones, less than 80% of them appearing once. There are 14 residues in the CDR3. Germline V gene sequence: CDR1 ENHRY, CDR2 SYGVKD. Between the trimmed V and J ends, which lost 3 bases and 3 bases, there was a span of 10 bases. The sample was CD4+ T cells sorted from blood, taken at week 0. V and J are TRBV10-3 and TRBJ2-3, with D unclear. This TCR derives from a human donor with alopecia areata. This CDR3 reads CAISDPVGTDTQYF. The CDR3 DNA sequence: TGTGCCATCAGTGACCCCGTCGGGACAGATACGCAGTATTTT.